These T cell receptor beta chains were read from a single sample in a study of blood T cells in healthy people across ages. TCRdb reanalysed the 5' RACE reads using MiXCR and keeps one entry per CDR3 protein. The table includes about 900,000 distinct CDR3 sequences, about 62% detected once. Sequenced material: blood. These TCRs come from a man aged 25-40 years in good health. Each CDR3 is given with its conserved first and last residue. A D gene is named only where the DNA matches it firmly. Size is omitted from some rows. Given values are once, few, many or a class for expanded clones.

>TRBJ2-3|.|TRBD2|TRBV5-1
CASSLGLAERTDTQYF
TGCGCCAGCAGCTTGGGACTAGCGGAACGCACAGATACGCAGTATTTT
>TRBJ2-5|.|TRBD1|TRBV6-5
CASSPRTGGRETQYF
TGTGCCAGCAGTCCTCGGACAGGGGGCCGGGAGACCCAGTACTTC
>TRBJ1-2|few|TRBD1|TRBV5-5
CASSSGQGWDGYTF
TGTGCCAGCAGCTCCGGACAGGGATGGGATGGCTACACCTTC
>TRBJ2-3|few|.|TRBV15
CATQRTTRTDTQYF
TGTGCCACGCAAAGAACAACTAGGACAGATACGCAGTATTTT
>TRBJ2-1|.|TRBD1|TRBV7-8
CASSLATTGDEQFF
TGTGCCAGCAGCTTAGCGACCACAGGGGATGAGCAGTTCTTC
>TRBJ2-4|.|.|TRBV7-2
CASSGSGINLAKNIQYF
TGTGCCAGCAGCGGGTCCGGGATAAACTTAGCCAAAAACATTCAGTACTTC
>TRBJ2-5|few|TRBD1|TRBV5-1
CASSLARGNEQYF
TGCGCCAGCAGCTTGGCCAGGGGGAATGAGCAGTACTTC
>TRBJ2-5|.|TRBD1|TRBV28
CASSPRGLGETQYF
TGTGCCAGCAGTCCCAGGGGGCTTGGAGAGACCCAGTACTTC
>TRBJ2-7|.|.|TRBV6-2/TRBV6-3
CASNPIMGDFSYEQYF
TGTGCCAGCAATCCGATCATGGGTGATTTCTCCTACGAGCAGTACTTC
>TRBJ2-7|.|TRBD2|TRBV3-1
CASSHAGGSRYEQYF
TGTGCCAGCAGCCACGCGGGCGGGAGCCGCTACGAGCAGTACTTC
>TRBJ1-1|.|.|TRBV4-1
CASSQDWVSTEAFF
TGCGCCAGCAGCCAAGATTGGGTAAGCACTGAAGCTTTCTTT
>TRBJ2-3|.|.|TRBV29-1
CSVALGQWADTQYF
TGCAGCGTGGCTCTTGGACAGTGGGCAGATACGCAGTATTTT
>TRBJ2-1|.|TRBD2|TRBV5-1
CASSERGAPYNEQFF
TGCGCCAGCAGCGAGCGGGGGGCCCCCTACAATGAGCAGTTCTTC
>TRBJ2-7|.|.|TRBV7-9
CASSLALIYEQYF
TGTGCCAGCAGCTTAGCCCTAATCTACGAGCAGTACTTC
>TRBJ2-7|.|TRBD2|TRBV11-3
CASSSGTTVSGGSDEQYF
TGTGCCAGCAGCTCCGGTACTACTGTTAGCGGGGGCTCCGACGAGCAGTACTTC
>TRBJ1-2|few|.|TRBV20-1
CSRGDDYGYTF
TGCAGCCGTGGCGATGACTATGGCTACACCTTC
>TRBJ1-5|few|.|TRBV18
CASSPPGTTGQPQHF
TGTGCCAGCTCACCACCGGGCACGACCGGACAGCCCCAGCATTTT
>TRBJ1-5|.|TRBD1|TRBV4-2
CASSQDRASNQPQHF
TGTGCTAGCAGCCAAGACAGGGCGAGCAATCAGCCCCAGCATTTT
>TRBJ2-7|few|TRBD1|TRBV6-5
CASQITGTGYEQYF
TGTGCCAGCCAGATAACCGGGACAGGCTACGAGCAGTACTTC
>TRBJ2-1|once|.|TRBV28
CASRTNNNEQFF
TGTGCCAGCAGGACAAACAACAATGAGCAGTTCTTC
>TRBJ2-5|.|.|TRBV9
CASSVGVGPDAQYF
TGTGCCAGCAGCGTAGGGGTAGGGCCGGACGCCCAGTACTTC
>TRBJ2-3|.|.|TRBV6-5
CASTDRWAIGTQYF
TGTGCCAGCACCGACAGATGGGCAATCGGTACGCAGTATTTT
>TRBJ1-1|once|.|TRBV4-3
CASSQVRVGTEAFF
TGCGCCAGCAGCCAAGTCAGGGTAGGGACTGAAGCTTTCTTT
>TRBJ2-3|.|TRBD2|TRBV11-1
CASSLWKRGHTDTQYF
TGTGCCAGCAGCTTATGGAAGCGGGGTCACACAGATACGCAGTATTTT
>TRBJ2-2|.|.|TRBV10-3
CAISEVEGATGELFF
TGTGCCATCAGTGAGGTGGAGGGGGCAACCGGGGAGCTGTTTTTT
>TRBJ1-5|.|.|TRBV5-1
CASSLEGGWQPQHF
TGCGCCAGCAGCTTGGAGGGGGGATGGCAGCCCCAGCATTTT
>TRBJ2-7|.|TRBD1|TRBV20-1
CSAYDRGSNEQYF
TGCAGTGCTTATGACAGGGGGTCGAACGAGCAGTACTTC
>TRBJ2-3|.|.|TRBV20-1
CAIETTDTQYF
TGCGCTATAGAGACCACAGATACGCAGTATTTT
>TRBJ2-4|few|.|TRBV21-1
CASSKVSGGASKNIQYF
TGTGCCAGCAGCAAAGTTAGCGGGGGGGCGTCCAAAAACATTCAGTACTTC
>TRBJ1-5|.|.|TRBV6-5
CASSQTRDSNQPQHF
TGTGCCAGCAGTCAAACCAGGGACAGCAATCAGCCCCAGCATTTT
>TRBJ2-1|.|.|TRBV9
CASSVDAASSYNEQFF
TGTGCCAGCAGCGTAGATGCGGCGAGCTCCTACAATGAGCAGTTCTTC
>TRBJ1-4|.|.|TRBV4-3
CASSNSNEKLFF
TGCGCCAGCAGCAACAGCAATGAAAAACTGTTTTTT
>TRBJ1-5|.|.|TRBV20-1
CSAKPGPNQPQHF
TGCAGTGCTAAACCGGGCCCAAATCAGCCCCAGCATTTT
>TRBJ2-1|.|.|TRBV5-1
CASSLEGQTTYDEQFF
TGCGCCAGCAGCTTGGAAGGCCAAACGACATACGATGAGCAGTTCTTC
>TRBJ2-1|once|.|TRBV20-1
CSARVSGVTFSYNEQFF
TGCAGTGCTAGAGTCTCAGGCGTCACTTTCTCCTACAATGAGCAGTTCTTC
>TRBJ1-5|.|.|TRBV27
CASSPGARGNQPQHF
TGTGCCAGCAGTCCAGGGGCCCGGGGAAATCAGCCCCAGCATTTT
>TRBJ2-5|.|TRBD2|TRBV6-6
CASSYLPQREVKYF
TGTGCCAGCAGTTACCTTCCCCAGCGGGAGGTTAAGTACTTC
>TRBJ2-7|once|TRBD2|TRBV30
CAWSVGRAEQYF
TGTGCCTGGAGTGTGGGGAGGGCCGAGCAGTACTTC
>TRBJ2-7|.|TRBD1|TRBV15
CATSRAGTGGPYEQYF
TGTGCCACCAGCAGAGCCGGGACAGGGGGCCCCTACGAGCAGTACTTC
>TRBJ2-1|few|.|TRBV7-2
CASSLDSGYNEQFF
TGTGCCAGCAGCTTAGATTCCGGTTACAATGAGCAGTTCTTC
>TRBJ2-5|few|.|TRBV7-3
CASSLGGEAQYF
TGTGCCAGCAGCTTAGGGGGAGAGGCCCAGTACTTC
>TRBJ2-1|few|.|TRBV6-1
CASSEGRVYNEQFF
TGTGCCAGCAGTGAAGGGCGGGTATACAATGAGCAGTTCTTC
>TRBJ2-3|.|TRBD2|TRBV24-1
CATSARRLASSQYF
TGTGCCACCAGTGCCCGTCGACTAGCCTCTTCCCAGTATTTT
>TRBJ2-3|few|.|TRBV3-1
CASSQPRGSAQYF
TGTGCCAGCAGCCAACCGAGGGGGTCGGCGCAGTATTTT
>TRBJ1-5|.|.|TRBV4-3
CASLPPQHF
TGCGCCAGCCTCCCACCCCAGCATTTT
>TRBJ2-1|.|.|TRBV29-1
CSAVQDTEQFF
TGCAGCGCCGTCCAGGACACTGAGCAGTTCTTC
>TRBJ1-2|.|TRBD1|TRBV20-1
CSAIGGGTGNYGYTF
TGCAGTGCTATAGGCGGAGGGACAGGGAACTATGGCTACACCTTC
>TRBJ2-1|.|TRBD1|TRBV2
CASSEVDRGYNEQFF
TGTGCCAGCAGTGAAGTTGACAGGGGTTACAATGAGCAGTTCTTC
>TRBJ2-1|few|.|TRBV10-3
CAISELGGGNEQFF
TGTGCCATCAGTGAGTTAGGTGGCGGCAATGAGCAGTTCTTC
>TRBJ1-5|.|TRBD1|TRBV6-5
CASSYSGGDRGRHQPQHF
TGTGCCAGCAGTTACTCGGGTGGGGACAGGGGACGCCATCAGCCCCAGCATTTT
>TRBJ2-7|few|.|TRBV6-2/TRBV6-3
CASSYGWRSNYEQYF
TGTGCCAGCAGTTATGGTTGGCGGAGTAACTACGAGCAGTACTTC
>TRBJ1-6|.|TRBD1|TRBV7-8
CASSLGQGESPLHF
TGTGCCAGCAGCTTAGGACAGGGGGAATCACCCCTCCACTTT
>TRBJ2-6|few|TRBD1|TRBV6-1
CASTDGTGGLSGANVLTF
TGTGCCAGCACCGACGGGACAGGGGGCCTCTCTGGGGCCAACGTCCTGACTTTC